Listed here are 29 T cell receptor beta chains from one sample, sequenced in a study of PD-L1 blockade in urothelial cancer. The sample's time point: peripheral blood 6 weeks after treatment start. Measured with immunoSEQ multiplex PCR; TCRdb has only the in-frame clones, and not every one. The sample consists of about 38,000 clones, 86% of them appearing once. The sample was PBMCs, taken around atezolizumab (anti-PD-L1) treatment. The receptors were sampled from a man aged 55 to 70 with urothelial cancer.

The rearrangement joins TRBV7-2 to TRBJ2-1; D perhaps matches TRBD2 (5 bases). Trimming removed 5 bases at V and 5 bases at J, with 19 bases between. CDR3 length: 16 residues. Germline V gene sequence: CDR1 SGHTA, CDR2 FQGNSA. CDR3 nucleotides: TGTGCCAGCAGCCGAGGGCAGAGTTTACTTAACAATGAGCAGTTCTTC. Translated, it gives CASSRGQSLLNNEQFF.

The chain is built from TRBV6-5 and TRBJ2-3, with D possibly being TRBD2 (6 bases). Germline-derived CDR1 and CDR2 are MNHEY and SVGAGI. V was clipped by 0 bases and J by 4 bases, with 11 bases between them. The CDR3 is made up of 15 amino acids. The CDR3 region has the DNA TGTGCCAGCAGTTACTCTGGGACTTCCCCAGATACGCAGTATTTT. Translation: CASSYSGTSPDTQYF.

CDR3 nucleotides: TGTGCCAGCACCGTCACGGGGGCAGGGGGTAACACCGGGGAGCTGTTTTTT. This gives the protein CASTVTGAGGNTGELFF. The V gene is TRBV7-2, the J gene TRBJ2-2; maybe TRBD1 (7 bases). This CDR3 spans 17 amino acids. The germline gives CDR1 SGHTA, CDR2 FQGNSA. V was shortened by 7 bases and J by 2 bases, with 20 bases between the two germline ends.

This chain uses TRBV5-1 with TRBJ1-2, with D perhaps TRBD1 (6 bases). Germline V CDR1 and CDR2: SGHRS, YFSETQ. The CDR3 totals 15 residues. Trimming shortened V by 0 bases and J by 8 bases, and 17 bases separated the two germline ends. CDR3: CASSLGGTITGGYTF. The DNA for the CDR3 is TGCGCCAGCAGCTTGGGAGGGACAATTACAGGCGGCTACACCTTC. Looking up the rest from reference TRBV5-1 and TRBJ1-2 gives the full variable domain: KAGVTQTPRYLIKTRGQQVTLSCSPISGHRSVSWYQQTPGQGLQFLFEYFSETQRNKGNFPGRFSGRQFSNSRSEMNVSTLELGDSALYLCASSLGGTITGGYTFGSGTRLTVV.

This chain uses TRBV4-1 with TRBJ2-7; a possible D gene is TRBD1 (6 bases). V lost 0 bases and J lost 7, with 19 bases in between. Germline V gives CDR1 MGHRA, CDR2 YSYEKL. The CDR3 runs to 16 residues. CDR3 in DNA: TGCGCCAGCAGCCAAGATAAGAGGGGGACCCTAGGGGAGCAGTACTTC. Residues: CASSQDKRGTLGEQYF.

The genes are TRBV27 and TRBJ2-1; 11 nucleotides agree with TRBD2. Germline V gene sequence: CDR1 MNHEY, CDR2 SMNVEV (reference sequence). The CDR3 is 17 residues long. The trim removed 7 bases at V and 3 bases at J, leaving 11 bases unmatched. DNA for the CDR3: TGTGCCAGCACGCGGCAGGGGGGGACTAGCGGCTACAATGAGCAGTTCTTC. Encoded protein: CASTRQGGTSGYNEQFF.

This chain connects TRBV6-1 to TRBJ2-7; tentative D call: TRBD1 (6 bases). The germline gives CDR1 MNHNS, CDR2 SASEGT. The CDR3 has 13 residues. With 5 bases removed from V and 6 bases from J, the gap between germline ends came to 14 bases. The CDR3 region has the DNA TGTGCCAGCAGTCAGGGGCGGATTGGCGAGCAGTACTTC. As protein: CASSQGRIGEQYF.

The chain is built from TRBV7-2 and TRBJ1-4; D may be TRBD1 (6 bases). V lost 3 bases and J lost 7, with 12 bases in between. The CDR3 loop spans 14 amino acids. CDR1 SGHTA and CDR2 FQGNSA come from the germline V gene. In DNA, the CDR3 is TGTGCCAGCAGCTTCGACAGGTCGCGTGAAAAACTGTTTTTT. This sequence encodes CASSFDRSREKLFF.

The chain joins TRBV5-1 to TRBJ2-1; D gene uncertain. The CDR3 contains 13 residues. Between the trimmed V and J ends, which lost 4 bases and 4 bases, there was a span of 9 bases. Germline CDR1 is SGHRS and CDR2 is YFSETQ. CDR3 residues: CASSTDGYNEQFF. CDR3 in DNA: TGCGCCAGCAGCACCGACGGGTACAATGAGCAGTTCTTC.

The J gene is TRBJ1-3, the V gene TRBV20-1; no definite D call. CDR3 size: 11 residues. Per the germline V gene, CDR1 is DFQATT and CDR2 is SNEGSKA (reference sequence). V lost 3 bases, J lost 7 bases, and 7 bases lay in between. The CDR3 spells CSARGGNTIYF. CDR3 nucleotide sequence: TGCAGTGCTAGGGGAGGCAACACCATATATTTT.

The chain joins TRBV9 to TRBJ2-3, with no clear D. Trimming removed 0 bases at V and 1 base at J, with 9 bases between. Germline V gene data show CDR1 as SGDLS and CDR2 as YYNGEE. The CDR3 length is 15 residues. CDR3: CASSVVAARTDTQYF. CDR3 DNA sequence: TGTGCCAGCAGCGTAGTGGCGGCACGCACAGATACGCAGTATTTT.

This sequence joins TRBV5-4 and TRBJ2-3; the match to TRBD2 covers 8 bases. V gave up 4 bases and J gave up 2 bases; unmatched junction bases: 12. This CDR3 contains 17 residues. CDR1 and CDR2 from the germline V gene are SGHNT and YYREEE (reference sequence). The CDR3 spells CASSPGGGASLTDTQYF. As DNA, the CDR3 is TGTGCCAGCAGCCCGGGGGGGGGCGCCTCCCTCACAGATACGCAGTATTTT.

The rearrangement uses TRBV30 and TRBJ2-1; 8 bases map to TRBD2. The V gene's germline CDR1 is GTSNPN and CDR2 SVGIG (reference sequence). The CDR3 totals 14 residues. The V gene end was trimmed by 2 bases and the J gene end by 2 bases; junction bases not matched to a gene: 2. For the CDR3, the DNA is TGTGCCTGGAGTTCTAGCGGGCCCTACAATGAGCAGTTCTTC. Its protein product is CAWSSSGPYNEQFF.

This sequence joins TRBV19 and TRBJ1-2; TRBD1 is a possible D gene (5 bases). Germline CDR1 LNHDA, CDR2 SQIVND (reference sequence). The CDR3 sequence is 14 residues long. The V and J ends lost 4 bases and 2 bases respectively, with 11 bases between them. CDR3: CASSRKEGNYGYTF. The CDR3 region has the DNA TGTGCCAGTAGTAGAAAGGAGGGGAACTATGGCTACACCTTC.

The chain links TRBV2 to TRBJ1-2; TRBD1 matches at 11 bases. V dropped 6 bases and J dropped 3; count of bases not matched to a gene: 3. The CDR3 totals 14 residues. The germline V gene has CDR1 SNHLY and CDR2 FYNNEI. This chain's CDR3 is CASRDRGRDYGYTF. The CDR3 DNA sequence: TGTGCCAGCAGGGACAGGGGGCGGGACTATGGCTACACCTTC.

The CDR3 DNA is TGCGCCAGCAGCTTGCCACTAGCGGGGGCCGATGAAAGCTCCTACAATGAGCAGTTCTTC. Translated, it gives CASSLPLAGADESSYNEQFF. The chain uses TRBV5-1 and TRBJ2-1; 11 positions match TRBD2. The J segment lost 0 bases and the V segment lost 1 base, leaving 12 bases of the junction unmatched. This CDR3 contains 20 residues. Germline V gives CDR1 SGHRS, CDR2 YFSETQ.

This chain uses TRBV7-2 with TRBJ2-7; D is possibly TRBD2 (5 bases). The V gene's germline CDR1 is SGHTA and CDR2 FQGNSA. V was pared by 5 bases and J by 7 bases, with 12 bases between. The CDR3 has 12 residues. This CDR3 is CASSIPSGEQYF. CDR3 in DNA: TGTGCCAGCAGCATCCCTTCGGGAGAGCAGTACTTC. Full variable domain (outside the CDR3, taken from reference TRBV7-2 and TRBJ2-7): GAGVSQSPSNKVTEKGKDVELRCDPISGHTALYWYRQSLGQGLEFLIYFQGNSAPDKSGLPSDRFSAERTGGSVSTLTIQRTQQEDSAVYLCASSIPSGEQYFGPGTRLTVT.

The chain couples TRBV4-1 to TRBJ2-7; no clear D. The V gene's germline CDR1 is MGHRA and CDR2 YSYEKL. CDR3 length: 15 amino acids. V lost 1 base and J lost 4, with 14 bases in between. The CDR3 region has the DNA TGCGCCAGCAGCCAAGTAGGTGGGCGCCAGTACGAGCAGTACTTC. Translated, it gives CASSQVGGRQYEQYF.

The table lists this clone with a few counts. This sequence joins TRBV2 and TRBJ1-5; D ambiguous. The V and J ends lost 2 bases and 4 bases respectively, with 12 bases between them. Germline CDR1 is SNHLY and CDR2 is FYNNEI. This CDR3 region has 15 residues. CDR3 residues: CASSETRGKNQPQHF. In DNA, the CDR3 is TGTGCCAGCAGTGAAACGCGGGGAAAAAATCAGCCCCAGCATTTT.

V and J are TRBV9 and TRBJ1-3; 10 bases are a match to TRBD1. This CDR3 comprises 15 residues. The ends lost 2 bases at V and 4 bases at J; junction bases unmatched: 3. The germline gives CDR1 SGDLS, CDR2 YYNGEE. This CDR3 is CASSVDRGAGNTIYF. In nucleotides, the CDR3 is TGTGCCAGCAGCGTGGACAGGGGGGCAGGAAACACCATATATTTT.

This clone was observed a handful of times. Other nucleotide sequences in the sample specify the same CDR3. V gene TRBV9 combines with J gene TRBJ1-1, with unresolved D. The germline V gene has CDR1 SGDLS and CDR2 YYNGEE. Trimming cost V 0 bases and J 0 bases, with 6 bases left between them. CDR3 length: 14 amino acids. CDR3 nucleotides: TGTGCCAGCAGCGTAGGGCATATGAACACTGAAGCTTTCTTT. It codes for CASSVGHMNTEAFF.

The chain is built from TRBV29-1 and TRBJ2-5; tentatively, D is TRBD1 (6 bases). The CDR3 contains 12 residues. The V gene's germline CDR1 is SQVTM and CDR2 ANQGSEA. The germline V and J ends were trimmed by 7 bases and 5 bases, with 14 bases remaining between them. The CDR3 spells CSATGSGETQYF. CDR3 sequence (DNA): TGCAGCGCAACAGGGTCAGGGGAGACCCAGTACTTC.

The chain is built from TRBV27 and TRBJ2-5, with TRBD2 matching 8 bases. Germline CDR1 is MNHEY and CDR2 is SMNVEV (reference sequence). V trimming: 6 bases; J trimming: 6 bases; junction bases outside the gene matches: 9. The CDR3 is 14 amino acids. For the CDR3, the DNA is TGTGCCAGCAGGCTAACCGGGGGGGCAAAGACCCAGTACTTC. Amino acid sequence: CASRLTGGAKTQYF.

The genes are TRBV6-1 and TRBJ1-6; TRBD1 is a possible D gene (5 bases). CDR1 and CDR2 (germline): MNHNS, SASEGT. With 1 base removed from V and 7 bases from J, the gap between germline ends came to 8 bases. The CDR3 runs to 14 residues. CDR3 sequence: CASSEGAGNSPLHF. DNA for the CDR3: TGTGCCAGCAGTGAAGGGGCAGGGAATTCACCCCTCCACTTT.

The chain uses TRBV7-2 and TRBJ2-1; perhaps TRBD2 as D (5 bases). Germline loops: CDR1 SGHTA, CDR2 FQGNSA. The CDR3 has 14 residues. V lost 2 bases to trimming and J lost 1 base, with 6 bases between them. CDR3 sequence: CASSLRGSYNEQFF. The CDR3 nucleotides read TGTGCCAGCAGCTTAAGAGGGTCCTACAATGAGCAGTTCTTC.

This clone ranks as medium-sized. The rearrangement uses TRBV7-2 and TRBJ2-7; D perhaps matches TRBD1 (6 bases). The CDR3 loop spans 13 amino acids. Trimming cost V 5 bases and J 1 base, with 9 bases left between them. Germline-derived CDR1 and CDR2 are SGHTA and FQGNSA. As DNA, the CDR3 is TGTGCCAGCAGCCAGGACAGTTCCTACGAGCAGTACTTC. This translates into CASSQDSSYEQYF.

V and J are TRBV30 and TRBJ1-3; 9 nucleotides align to TRBD1. The CDR3 has 18 residues. CDR1 is GTSNPN, CDR2 SVGIG, per germline (reference sequence). J was trimmed by 3 bases and V by 1 base; bases with no gene match: 13. This CDR3 is CAWSGPVSGTGSGNTIYF. The CDR3 DNA is TGTGCCTGGAGTGGTCCTGTATCCGGGACAGGGAGTGGAAACACCATATATTTT. The full variable domain, rest sourced from reference TRBV30 and TRBJ1-3, is SQTIHQWPATLVQPVGSPLSLECTVEGTSNPNLYWYRQAAGRGLQLLFYSVGIGQISSEVPQNLSASRPQDRQFILSSKKLLLSDSGFYLCAWSGPVSGTGSGNTIYFGEGSWLTVV.

Comments on this clone: The germline gene is not matched at one end of the junction; a read error may be the cause. The chain has TRBV5-1 and TRBJ1-5, with 7 positions matching TRBD1. This CDR3 comprises 14 residues. The V gene's germline CDR1 is SGHRS and CDR2 YFSETQ. The CDR3 sequence is CASSLGQTNQPQHF. The CDR3 nucleotides are TGTGCCAGCAGCTTGGGACAGACTAATCAGCCCCAGCATTTT.

The chain carries TRBV6-1 and TRBJ2-5; D gene uncertain. Germline lookup yields CDR1 MNHNS and CDR2 SASEGT. Trimming removed 5 bases from V and 5 bases from J, with 9 bases in between. The CDR3 consists of 12 residues. The CDR3: CASSSLLETQYF. In DNA, the CDR3 is TGTGCCAGCAGTAGCTTATTGGAGACCCAGTACTTC.